These T cell receptor beta chains were read from a single sample in a study of CD8+ T cells in alopecia areata. Clones were sequenced by immunoSEQ multiplex PCR, and TCRdb holds only the in-frame ones, with some missing. The sample holds approximately 150,000 clones; 40% to 55% are singletons and the top ten take over 0.75%. The material was CD4+ T cells sorted from blood, obtained at week 0. Every receptor here comes from a human donor with alopecia areata. The CDR3 runs from the conserved cysteine through the conserved F or W. A D gene is named only where the DNA matches it firmly. Clone size appears in some rows only: once, few, many, or a class for an expanded clone.

TRBJ1-1 . TRBV5-4 TRBD1 CASSFPYRGQNTEAFF TGTGCCAGCAGCTTTCCCTACAGGGGGCAGAACACTGAAGCTTTCTTT
TRBJ2-3 few TRBV30 TRBD2 CALSSGRDSTDTQYF TGTGCCCTGTCTAGCGGGAGGGACAGCACAGATACGCAGTATTTT
TRBJ1-1 . TRBV28 TRBD1 CASITPGQGTEAFF TGTGCCAGCATCACCCCGGGACAGGGGACTGAAGCTTTCTTT
TRBJ2-7 . TRBV25-1 . CASSLGGSYEQYF TGTGCCAGCTCCCTCGGGGGATCCTACGAGCAGTACTTC
TRBJ2-2 . TRBV29-1 TRBD1 CSYNSGTGTTGELFF TGCAGTTACAACTCCGGGACAGGGACCACCGGGGAGCTGTTTTTT
TRBJ2-1 once TRBV30 TRBD2 CAWLTSGKRYEQFF TGTGCCTGGTTGACTAGCGGGAAGCGATATGAGCAGTTCTTC
TRBJ1-1 . TRBV29-1 . CSAEQAIEAFF TGCAGCGCCGAACAGGCGATTGAAGCTTTCTTT
TRBJ2-7 . TRBV29-1 . CSVRGSYEQYF TGCAGCGTTCGGGGCTCCTACGAGCAGTACTTC
TRBJ2-3 few TRBV29-1 TRBD2 CSVGREGNTQYF TGCAGCGTTGGTCGGGAGGGGAATACGCAGTATTTT
TRBJ2-2 . TRBV11-3 . CASSQGASEGELFF TGTGCCAGCAGCCAAGGGGCCTCAGAAGGGGAGCTGTTTTTT
TRBJ1-2 . TRBV19 TRBD1 CASRNPTGGHGYTF TGTGCCAGTAGAAACCCTACAGGGGGACATGGCTACACCTTC